This is a list of T cell receptor beta chains from one sample in a study of T cell responses to AZD1222 COVID-19 vaccine. The method was immunoSEQ multiplex PCR; TCRdb's version includes in-frame clones alone and lacks a portion of them. The repertoire holds 110,000 or so clones, approximately 89% seen once, with approximately 6.9% in the top ten. The source was peripheral blood, collected 28 days after the second AZD1222 dose. These receptors came from an adult who received the AZD1222 COVID-19 vaccine. Each CDR3 is given with its conserved first and last residue. Fields, in order: D gene, clone size, J gene, V gene, CDR3 protein, CDR3 DNA. A D gene is named only where the DNA matches it firmly. Size tells how often a clone was seen (once, few, many) or the class of an expanded clone, and some rows leave it out.

D gene: NA
clone size: NA
J gene: TRBJ1-1
V gene: TRBV19
CDR3 protein: CASTPSGGEVEAFF
CDR3 DNA: TGTGCCAGTACCCCGTCGGGGGGCGAGGTTGAAGCTTTCTTT

D gene: TRBD2
clone size: NA
J gene: TRBJ2-3
V gene: TRBV18
CDR3 protein: CASSRPSGGTGDTQYF
CDR3 DNA: TGTGCCAGCTCTCGCCCTAGCGGGGGGACGGGAGATACGCAGTATTTT

D gene: NA
clone size: NA
J gene: TRBJ2-2
V gene: TRBV7-2
CDR3 protein: CASSLGLIRNTGELFF
CDR3 DNA: TGTGCCAGCAGCCTTGGACTAATTAGGAACACCGGGGAGCTGTTTTTT

D gene: TRBD2
clone size: NA
J gene: TRBJ2-7
V gene: TRBV5-1
CDR3 protein: CASSDAGGHGYEQYF
CDR3 DNA: TGCGCCAGCAGCGACGCGGGGGGCCACGGTTACGAGCAGTACTTC

D gene: NA
clone size: NA
J gene: TRBJ1-4
V gene: TRBV15
CDR3 protein: CATSRDQSEKLFF
CDR3 DNA: TGTGCCACCAGCAGAGATCAATCCGAAAAACTGTTTTTT

D gene: NA
clone size: NA
J gene: TRBJ2-1
V gene: TRBV5-4
CDR3 protein: CASTPGVGNEQFF
CDR3 DNA: TGTGCCAGCACACCAGGGGTTGGCAATGAGCAGTTCTTC

D gene: TRBD1
clone size: NA
J gene: TRBJ2-2
V gene: TRBV4-1
CDR3 protein: CASGTGTGGTGELFF
CDR3 DNA: TGCGCCAGCGGAACCGGGACAGGGGGCACCGGGGAGCTGTTTTTT

D gene: NA
clone size: NA
J gene: TRBJ2-1
V gene: TRBV7-2
CDR3 protein: CASSPVVAAYNEQFF
CDR3 DNA: TGTGCCAGCAGCCCAGTGGTAGCGGCCTACAATGAGCAGTTCTTC

D gene: NA
clone size: few
J gene: TRBJ1-5
V gene: TRBV5-1
CDR3 protein: CASSLMGIKDQPQHF
CDR3 DNA: TGCGCCAGCAGCTTGATGGGGATTAAAGATCAGCCCCAGCATTTT

D gene: NA
clone size: NA
J gene: TRBJ1-1
V gene: TRBV5-1
CDR3 protein: CASRPTGWPYTEAFF
CDR3 DNA: TGCGCCAGCAGGCCTACAGGGTGGCCATACACTGAAGCTTTCTTT

D gene: NA
clone size: NA
J gene: TRBJ1-2
V gene: TRBV4-1
CDR3 protein: CASSQDLHVWRQGYTF
CDR3 DNA: TGCGCCAGCAGCCAAGATCTCCATGTTTGGAGGCAGGGCTACACCTTC

D gene: TRBD2
clone size: NA
J gene: TRBJ2-3
V gene: TRBV7-2
CDR3 protein: CASSLVAGGSDTQYF
CDR3 DNA: TGTGCCAGCAGCTTAGTGGCGGGGGGGAGCGATACGCAGTATTTT

D gene: TRBD1
clone size: NA
J gene: TRBJ2-2
V gene: TRBV6-5
CDR3 protein: CASDRGNTGELFF
CDR3 DNA: TGTGCCAGCGACAGGGGAAACACCGGGGAGCTGTTTTTT

D gene: TRBD1
clone size: NA
J gene: TRBJ2-7
V gene: TRBV29-1
CDR3 protein: CSVGTGGAREQYF
CDR3 DNA: TGCAGCGTTGGGACAGGGGGTGCCAGGGAGCAGTACTTC